Included here is one T cell receptor (beta chain) sequence, with context. These data are taken from a study of blood T cell repertoires in COVID-19. Data came from immunoSEQ multiplex PCR; TCRdb stores just in-frame clones and leaves some out. Found here are about 460,000 clones, about 85% of them singletons; the top ten hold roughly 8.5%. Sequenced material: PBMCs or T cells enriched from blood (not recorded which). The receptor comes from a woman aged 55-75 years who had recovered from COVID-19.

CDR3 protein: CASSTTGTPNTGELFF. For the CDR3, the DNA is TGTGCCAGCAGCACTACCGGGACTCCGAACACCGGGGAGCTGTTTTTT. This sequence joins TRBV5-8 and TRBJ2-2; a possible D gene is TRBD2 (6 bases). The CDR3 extends over 16 amino acids. V was cut by 4 bases and J by 0 bases, with 13 bases left in between. Germline-derived CDR1 and CDR2 are SGHTS and YDEGEE.